What follows are 7 T cell receptor beta chains derived from one specimen sequenced in a study of blood T cell repertoires in COVID-19. This table comes from immunoSEQ multiplex PCR, and its TCRdb copy is limited to in-frame clones, with some not included. The table lists approximately 230,000 clones, around 84% of them singletons. The material sequenced was peripheral blood. The receptors originated from a man aged 25-45 years with active or convalescent COVID-19.

The rearrangement links TRBV15 to TRBJ1-1; TRBD1 matches 7 bases. Germline values: CDR1 LNHNV, CDR2 YYDKDF (reference sequence). CDR3 length: 16 residues. The J segment lost 3 bases and the V segment lost 0 bases, leaving 7 bases of the junction unmatched. The DNA of the CDR3 is TGTGCCACCAGCAGAGAAAAGGGCAGGGGGGACACTGAAGCTTTCTTT. Translation: CATSREKGRGDTEAFF. The full variable domain, completed using reference TRBV15 and TRBJ1-1, is DAMVIQNPRYQVTQFGKPVTLSCSQTLNHNVMYWYQQKSSQAPKLLFHYYDKDFNNEADTPDNFQSRRPNTSFCFLDIRSPGLGDTAMYLCATSREKGRGDTEAFFGQGTRLTVV.

This clone was counted a single time. This chain connects TRBV24-1 to TRBJ1-2, with D uncertain. The CDR3 extends over 12 amino acids. Germline V lookup: CDR1 KGHDR, CDR2 SFDVKD. Trimming removed 6 bases from V and 4 bases from J, with 8 bases in between. CDR3 amino acids: CATSNGIYGYTF. The CDR3 bases are TGTGCCACCAGTAACGGTATCTATGGCTACACCTTC.

This chain uses TRBV6-5 with TRBJ1-1, with D possibly being TRBD1 (5 bases). V gave up 0 bases and J gave up 8 bases, with 13 bases separating them. The CDR3 totals 14 residues. Germline loops: CDR1 MNHEY, CDR2 SVGAGI. CDR3 nucleotide sequence: TGTGCCAGCAGTTACTCGAGTCAGGGTATGGAAGCTTTCTTT. Translating gives CASSYSSQGMEAFF.

The chain employs TRBV7-8 and TRBJ2-3; 12 bases map to TRBD2. From germline, CDR1 is SGHVS and CDR2 FQNEAQ. This CDR3 comprises 17 residues. V was clipped by 5 bases and J by 0 bases; unmatched bases: 6. CDR3 nucleotide sequence: TGTGCCAGCAGCCGGACTAGCGGGACCTATAGCACAGATACGCAGTATTTT. Translation: CASSRTSGTYSTDTQYF.

CDR3 sequence: CASSPQSGTGAYEQYF. The CDR3 region has the DNA TGTGCCAGCTCACCACAAAGCGGGACAGGGGCCTACGAGCAGTACTTC. The rearrangement joins TRBV18 to TRBJ2-7, with 10 positions matching TRBD1. From germline, CDR1 is KGHSH and CDR2 LQKENI. The CDR3 is 16 amino acids. With 1 base clipped from V and 2 bases from J, the junction kept 5 bases outside the gene matches.

V and J are TRBV25-1 and TRBJ2-2; D is uncertain. Trimming left V 3 bases short and J 0 bases short, with 8 bases between. From germline, CDR1 is MGHDK and CDR2 SYGVNS. There are 15 residues in the CDR3. The CDR3 DNA follows: TGTGCCAGCAGTGATTTCTTCCCGAACACCGGGGAGCTGTTTTTT. Translating it yields CASSDFFPNTGELFF. Supplemented by reference TRBV25-1 and TRBJ2-2, the full variable domain reads EADIYQTPRYLVIGTGKKITLECSQTMGHDKMYWYQQDPGMELHLIHYSYGVNSTEKGDLSSESTVSRIRTEHFPLTLESARPSHTSQYLCASSDFFPNTGELFFGEGSRLTVL.

The gene calls are TRBV4-3 and TRBJ1-2; possibly TRBD1 for D (5 bases). The CDR3 has 18 amino acids. Deletions cut 6 bases from V and 0 bases from J, with 23 bases between. Germline-derived CDR1 and CDR2 are LGHNA and YSLEER. The CDR3 DNA reads as TGCGCCAGCAGTGGGGCGATTGGGTTAGGGCGGACTAACTATGGCTACACCTTC. Protein sequence: CASSGAIGLGRTNYGYTF.